The TCR beta chain under discussion was sequenced for a study of T cell changes during pregnancy in multiple sclerosis. With 4 bases clipped from V and 3 bases from J, the junction kept 9 bases outside the gene matches. Looked up from germline, CDR1 is PRHDT and CDR2 is FYEKMQ (reference sequence). The length of the CDR3 is 15 residues. Produced via immunoSEQ multiplex PCR; TCRdb's table is partial and in-frame only. The sample records under 45,000 clones, over 90% being singletons. The source of this sequence is a female donor with multiple sclerosis, enrolled in a pregnancy study. J is TRBJ2-7 and V is TRBV13; TRBD1 matches 7 bases. This sample comprised CD8+ T cells from peripheral blood mononuclear cells, obtained in the third trimester of pregnancy. The CDR3 protein is CASSSTGTEDYEQYF. The CDR3 DNA reads as TGTGCCAGCAGCTCTACCGGGACAGAAGACTACGAGCAGTACTTC.